The 21 T cell receptor beta chains below all came from one sample that was sequenced in a study of shared clonotypes between healthy human individuals. Sequencing was performed with immunoSEQ multiplex PCR; in TCRdb, only in-frame clones are kept and a portion is missing. The repertoire consists of some 2 million clones, with about 95% occurring once and the leading ten covering about 1.1%. CD45RO negativity and positive selection for CCR7 defined naive CD8 cells, a population that excluded terminally differentiated effector memory CD45RA+ cells. Sequenced input: naive CD8+ T cells sorted from blood. The receptor set was obtained from a man younger than 35 in good health.

The genes are TRBV10-3 and TRBJ2-3; D call uncertain. Per germline, CDR1 ENHRY and CDR2 SYGVKD. V gave up 0 bases and J gave up 2 bases, with 9 bases separating them. This CDR3 has 15 amino acids. The CDR3 region is CAISESNSLTDTQYF. In DNA, the CDR3 is TGTGCCATCAGTGAGTCAAACAGCCTCACAGATACGCAGTATTTT.

V and J are TRBV14 and TRBJ2-7, with 7 bases matching TRBD1. The CDR3 covers 14 residues. Germline lookup yields CDR1 SGHDN and CDR2 FVKESK. J was trimmed by 2 bases and V by 5 bases; bases with no gene match: 6. The CDR3 sequence: CASSSDRETYEQYF. CDR3 DNA: TGTGCCAGCAGCTCTGACAGGGAAACCTACGAGCAGTACTTC.

The rearrangement uses TRBV5-5 and TRBJ2-6; D is possibly TRBD1 (6 bases). Germline CDR1 SGHKS, CDR2 YYEKEE (reference sequence). This CDR3 has 15 amino acids. The V end lost 3 bases, the J end lost 6 bases, and 13 bases lay between the germline ends. CDR3 region: CASSSGTSLANVLTF. The CDR3 nucleotides are TGTGCCAGCAGCTCGGGGACATCCTTGGCCAACGTCCTGACTTTC. The full variable domain, in which reference TRBV5-5 and TRBJ2-6 provide the parts outside the CDR3, is DAGVTQSPTHLIKTRGQQVTLRCSPISGHKSVSWYQQVLGQGPQFIFQYYEKEERGRGNFPDRFSARQFPNYSSELNVNALLLGDSALYLCASSSGTSLANVLTFGAGSRLTVL.

V and J are TRBV29-1 and TRBJ2-7; the D gene could be TRBD1 or TRBD2 (5 bases each). The CDR3 totals 15 residues. The V end lost 2 bases, the J end lost 2 bases, and 16 bases lay between the germline ends. Germline V gene sequence: CDR1 SQVTM, CDR2 ANQGSEA. This CDR3 reads CSVESAGTVTYEQYF. As DNA, the CDR3 is TGCAGCGTTGAATCTGCCGGGACGGTAACCTACGAGCAGTACTTC.

The V gene is TRBV19, the J gene TRBJ1-1; D ambiguous. The CDR3 consists of 14 residues. CDR1 and CDR2 (germline): LNHDA, SQIVND (reference sequence). V was pared by 4 bases and J by 3 bases, with 12 bases between. The CDR3 bases are TGTGCCAGTAGTACTCTGCCGCTGGACACTGAAGCTTTCTTT. This gives the protein CASSTLPLDTEAFF.

The rearrangement links TRBV29-1 to TRBJ2-1, with 10 bases identical to TRBD2. Trimming took 4 bases from V and 5 from J; bases not matched to a gene: 8. The germline gives CDR1 SQVTM, CDR2 ANQGSEA. CDR3 length: 15 amino acids. The CDR3 reads CSVVLAGDRNNEQFF. DNA for the CDR3: TGCAGCGTTGTCCTAGCGGGGGACCGAAACAATGAGCAGTTCTTC.

V and J are TRBV4-1 and TRBJ1-6, with 11 bases matching TRBD1. Germline CDR1 and CDR2: MGHRA and YSYEKL. The CDR3 totals 14 residues. V trimming: 6 bases; J trimming: 9 bases; junction bases outside the gene matches: 4. CDR3 DNA: TGCGCCAGCAGTCCAGGACAGGGGGCTTCACCCCTCCACTTT. It encodes CASSPGQGASPLHF.

The rearrangement joins TRBV5-1 to TRBJ2-1; possibly TRBD1 or TRBD2 for D (5 bases each). The V end lost 5 bases, the J end lost 4 bases, and 22 bases lay between the germline ends. The CDR3 totals 17 residues. Germline V gene lookup returns CDR1 SGHRS and CDR2 YFSETQ. DNA for the CDR3: TGCGCCAGCAGAAGGTCCTCCTCAGGGACCGGATACAATGAGCAGTTCTTC. Translating gives CASRRSSSGTGYNEQFF.

The rearrangement links TRBV6-1 to TRBJ1-2; D call uncertain. The ends were cut back, 6 bases at V and 3 bases at J, with 14 bases in the middle. The length of the CDR3 is 14 residues. Germline V CDR1 and CDR2: MNHNS, SASEGT. The DNA of the CDR3 is TGTGCCAGCAGAGAGAACGGGGAATACTATGGCTACACCTTC. This sequence encodes CASRENGEYYGYTF.

J is TRBJ1-2 and V is TRBV29-1; a weak D match, TRBD1 (5 bases). The CDR3 loop spans 9 amino acids. Germline CDR1 reads SQVTM; CDR2 reads ANQGSEA. V lost 6 bases and J lost 11, with 10 bases in between. CDR3 in amino acids: CSVSQDYTF. CDR3 sequence (DNA): TGCAGCGTGTCACAGGATTACACCTTC.

The rearrangement links TRBV6-6 to TRBJ2-1; a weak D match, TRBD2 (6 bases). Germline CDR1 and CDR2: MNHNY and SVGAGI (reference sequence). CDR3 length: 15 residues. Trimming took 0 bases from V and 5 from J, leaving 11 bases between them. Written as DNA, the CDR3 is TGTGCCAGCAGTTACTCGGGAGGTACGAACAATGAGCAGTTCTTC. Translation gives CASSYSGGTNNEQFF.

A few counts support this clone. This chain links TRBV2 with TRBJ2-2; D is unclear. Trimming left V 7 bases short and J 4 bases short, with 10 bases between. The CDR3 sequence is 13 residues long. Looked up from germline, CDR1 is SNHLY and CDR2 is FYNNEI. The CDR3 nucleotides are TGTGCCAGCAATAGGGCAGTCACCGGGGAGCTGTTTTTT. It translates to CASNRAVTGELFF.

The chain uses TRBV29-1 and TRBJ2-7, with D perhaps TRBD1 (6 bases). The V end lost 6 bases, the J end lost 4 bases, and 19 bases lay between the germline ends. Germline V gives CDR1 SQVTM, CDR2 ANQGSEA. The length of the CDR3 is 14 residues. This chain's CDR3 is CSVRNRAVEYEQYF. DNA of the CDR3: TGCAGCGTACGGAACAGGGCGGTGGAGTACGAGCAGTACTTC.

This sequence joins TRBV6-6 and TRBJ2-7, with TRBD1 matching over 7 bases. The germline CDR1 and CDR2 sequences are MNHNY and SVGAGI (reference sequence). The ends lost 5 bases at V and 1 base at J; junction bases unmatched: 2. The CDR3 runs 13 residues. The CDR3: CASSLGQSYEQYF. The CDR3 DNA reads as TGTGCCAGCAGTCTGGGACAGTCCTACGAGCAGTACTTC.

Note on this clone: Other DNA sequences in the sample encode the same CDR3. The chain joins TRBV6-6 to TRBJ2-7; D is possibly TRBD1 (5 bases). Trimming shortened V by 2 bases and J by 3 bases, and 11 bases separated the two germline ends. This CDR3 comprises 14 residues. Germline CDR1 is MNHNY and CDR2 is SVGAGI (reference sequence). CDR3 in amino acids: CASSYPDRDYEQYF. The CDR3 nucleotides read TGTGCCAGCAGTTACCCAGACAGAGACTACGAGCAGTACTTC.

The CDR3 here is CASSQDQTASYEQYF. In DNA, the CDR3 is TGCGCCAGCAGCCAAGATCAGACCGCCTCCTACGAGCAGTACTTC. This chain uses TRBV4-3 with TRBJ2-7, with D hard to call. The germline V gene has CDR1 LGHNA and CDR2 YSLEER. The V end lost 0 bases, the J end lost 0 bases, and 9 bases lay between the germline ends. This CDR3 region has 15 residues.

This rearrangement joins TRBV6-1 to TRBJ2-7, with D perhaps TRBD1 (5 bases). The CDR3 is 14 amino acids. Trimming cost V 10 bases and J 5 bases, with 21 bases left between them. CDR1 is MNHNS and CDR2 is SASEGT in the germline V gene. The CDR3 nucleotides are TGTGCCAAGGTGGAAACCAGGGCAAGCAACGAGCAGTACTTC. Its protein is CAKVETRASNEQYF.

The count of this clone is one. This chain connects TRBV19 to TRBJ1-1; D is unclear. V lost 8 bases and J 4 bases, leaving 14 bases between the germline ends. Germline loops: CDR1 LNHDA, CDR2 SQIVND (reference sequence). The CDR3 runs 13 residues. CDR3 in amino acids: CASLGRDSTEAFF. CDR3 DNA: TGTGCCAGTCTCGGAAGAGACTCCACTGAAGCTTTCTTT.

The rearrangement links TRBV9 to TRBJ1-3; D call uncertain. V was trimmed by 0 bases and J by 0 bases, leaving 7 bases between them. The CDR3 is 15 residues long. Looked up from germline, CDR1 is SGDLS and CDR2 is YYNGEE. The CDR3 region has the DNA TGTGCCAGCAGCGTAGATGAGTCCTCTGGAAACACCATATATTTT. Amino acid sequence: CASSVDESSGNTIYF. The full variable domain, in which reference TRBV9 and TRBJ1-3 provide the parts outside the CDR3, is DSGVTQTPKHLITATGQRVTLRCSPRSGDLSVYWYQQSLDQGLQFLIQYYNGEERAKGNILERFSAQQFPDLHSELNLSSLELGDSALYFCASSVDESSGNTIYFGEGSWLTVV.

The rearrangement uses TRBV27 and TRBJ2-6; D gene uncertain. The CDR3 contains 15 residues. V lost 3 bases, J lost 0 bases, and 6 bases lay in between. Per germline, CDR1 MNHEY and CDR2 SMNVEV (reference sequence). The CDR3 protein is CASSFGVSGANVLTF. CDR3 DNA: TGTGCCAGCAGTTTTGGGGTCTCTGGGGCCAACGTCCTGACTTTC.

The chain combines TRBV7-6 with TRBJ2-7; 8 bases line up with TRBD1. J lost 5 bases, V lost 3 bases, and 6 bases had no gene match. The CDR3 spans 14 residues. Germline-derived CDR1 and CDR2 are SGHVS and FNYEAQ. The CDR3 protein is CASSFGQGANEQYF. Written as DNA, the CDR3 is TGTGCCAGCAGCTTTGGGCAGGGGGCAAACGAGCAGTACTTC.